The 16 T cell receptor beta chains reported below all come from one sample, sequenced in a study of circulating and synovial CD4+ cells in juvenile arthritis. Profiled with immunoSEQ multiplex PCR; TCRdb holds only in-frame clones, not every one. The sample has around 14,000 clones; approximately 88% are singletons. What was sequenced was CD4+ T cells from synovial fluid. The receptors come from a human patient with juvenile idiopathic arthritis. Some clones in this sample may be carry-over from other donors' samples.

With regard to this clone: This sample also contains other DNA sequences that code for the same CDR3. The chain has TRBV5-1 and TRBJ1-6, with D tentatively TRBD1 (5 bases). Germline assignment: CDR1 SGHRS and CDR2 YFSETQ. The V and J ends lost 5 bases and 0 bases respectively, with 12 bases between them. The CDR3 sequence is 16 residues long. CDR3 residues: CASSPEGSSYNSPLHF. The CDR3 coding sequence is TGCGCCAGCAGTCCGGAGGGGAGCTCCTATAATTCACCCCTCCACTTT. Looking up the rest from reference TRBV5-1 and TRBJ1-6 gives the full variable domain: KAGVTQTPRYLIKTRGQQVTLSCSPISGHRSVSWYQQTPGQGLQFLFEYFSETQRNKGNFPGRFSGRQFSNSRSEMNVSTLELGDSALYLCASSPEGSSYNSPLHFGNGTRLTVT.

In nucleotides, the CDR3 is TGTGCCAGCAGTGAAGGAGCAGGGGGCCTCAACACTGAAGCTTTCTTT. The encoded protein is CASSEGAGGLNTEAFF. V gene TRBV2 combines with J gene TRBJ1-1; 8 bases are a match to TRBD1. The junction had 6 bases not matched to a gene; V was cut back by 1 base and J by 2 bases. This CDR3 comprises 16 residues. CDR1 is SNHLY and CDR2 is FYNNEI in the germline V gene. Together with reference TRBV2 and TRBJ1-1, the CDR3 gives the full variable domain: EPEVTQTPSHQVTQMGQEVILRCVPISNHLYFYWYRQILGQKVEFLVSFYNNEISEKSEIFDDQFSVERPDGSNFTLKIRSTKLEDSAMYFCASSEGAGGLNTEAFFGQGTRLTVV.

The genes are TRBV30 and TRBJ2-7, with D perhaps TRBD2 (7 bases). V was trimmed by 5 bases and J by 6 bases, leaving 20 bases between them. CDR1 and CDR2 (germline): GTSNPN, SVGIG (reference sequence). The CDR3 has 14 residues. CDR3 sequence (DNA): TGTGCCTGGCAACCCGGAGGGGGGGCTCGCGAGCAGTACTTC. Residues: CAWQPGGGAREQYF.

This chain uses TRBV2 with TRBJ1-4, with 9 positions matching TRBD1. This CDR3 has 15 residues. CDR1 SNHLY and CDR2 FYNNEI come from the germline V gene. V was pared by 5 bases and J by 7 bases, with 8 bases of the junction left unmatched. CDR3 bases: TGTGCCAGCAGTTTTTGGGGACAGGGAAGTGAAAAACTGTTTTTT. Its protein is CASSFWGQGSEKLFF.

This chain uses TRBV2 with TRBJ2-1; D gene uncertain. The germline V and J ends were trimmed by 2 bases and 7 bases, with 18 bases remaining between them. The CDR3 consists of 16 residues. Germline V lookup: CDR1 SNHLY, CDR2 FYNNEI. CDR3 sequence (DNA): TGTGCCAGCAGTGAATTCGAGCAGGTTGTAGGTAATGAGCAGTTCTTC. It is translated as CASSEFEQVVGNEQFF.

This chain joins TRBV5-6 and TRBJ1-5; no reliable D call. V shed 3 bases and J shed 3 bases, with 4 bases lying between them. This CDR3 comprises 12 residues. Germline assignment: CDR1 SGHDT and CDR2 YYEEEE. For the CDR3, the DNA is TGTGCCAGCAGCTCGTACAATCAGCCCCAGCATTTT. This sequence encodes CASSSYNQPQHF.

V gene TRBV19 combines with J gene TRBJ2-7; 7 bases fit TRBD1. The CDR3 loop spans 14 amino acids. From germline, CDR1 is LNHDA and CDR2 SQIVND (reference sequence). The V segment lost 6 bases and the J segment 2 bases; nucleotides outside the gene matches: 7. The CDR3 DNA sequence: TGTGCCAGTAGATATGGACAGGCCGCCTACGAGCAGTACTTC. This translates into CASRYGQAAYEQYF.

The chain carries TRBV6-1 and TRBJ1-1; the D is unclear. Trimming pared 7 bases from V and 0 bases from J, leaving 15 bases between. The CDR3 runs to 15 residues. Per the germline V gene, CDR1 is MNHNS and CDR2 is SASEGT. The CDR3 coding sequence is TGTGCCAGCAAGATCCCAGGATACATGAACACTGAAGCTTTCTTT. Protein: CASKIPGYMNTEAFF.

This clone has just one count. The rearrangement uses TRBV11-2 and TRBJ1-1, with D unclear. The CDR3 is made up of 14 amino acids. V was trimmed by 1 base and J by 0 bases, leaving 6 bases between them. The germline V gene has CDR1 SGHAT and CDR2 FQNNGV. The CDR3 sequence is CASSLASMNTEAFF. CDR3 nucleotide sequence: TGTGCCAGCAGCTTAGCGAGCATGAACACTGAAGCTTTCTTT.

This rearrangement joins TRBV7-9 to TRBJ2-3, with D perhaps TRBD2 (6 bases). Germline CDR1 reads SEHNR; CDR2 reads FQNEAQ (reference sequence). CDR3 length: 15 amino acids. Trimming removed 5 bases from V and 0 bases from J, with 12 bases in between. The DNA of the CDR3 is TGTGCCAGCAGCCCCGGGGGAGCTAGCACAGATACGCAGTATTTT. It translates to CASSPGGASTDTQYF.

The chain joins TRBV5-6 to TRBJ2-1; 9 bases line up with TRBD2. In germline, CDR1 is SGHDT, CDR2 YYEEEE. Germline trimming cut 3 bases from V and 6 bases from J; bases unmatched to any gene: 7. CDR3 length equals 15 residues. DNA of the CDR3: TGTGCCAGCAGCTCAAAGCGGGAGGCCCCCAATGAGCAGTTCTTC. Residues: CASSSKREAPNEQFF.

The J gene is TRBJ2-3, the V gene TRBV7-2; a possible D gene is TRBD2 (6 bases). Germline assignment: CDR1 SGHTA and CDR2 FQGNSA. This CDR3 has 13 amino acids. V was trimmed by 3 bases and J by 7 bases, leaving 11 bases between them. CDR3 region: CASSLGGANTQYF. The CDR3 nucleotides read TGTGCCAGCAGCTTGGGGGGAGCGAATACGCAGTATTTT.

The chain employs TRBV5-4 and TRBJ1-1; 8 bases fit TRBD1. V shed 4 bases and J 1 base; nucleotides not matched to a gene: 6. This CDR3 spans 15 amino acids. The germline V gene has CDR1 SGHNT and CDR2 YYREEE (reference sequence). The CDR3 sequence: CASSEDREQNTEAFF. In DNA, the CDR3 is TGTGCCAGCAGCGAGGACAGGGAGCAGAACACTGAAGCTTTCTTT.

The genes are TRBV6-1 and TRBJ1-2, with D possibly TRBD1 on 5 matching bases. Trimming removed 4 bases at V and 0 bases at J, with 18 bases between. There are 17 residues in the CDR3. Per the germline V gene, CDR1 is MNHNS and CDR2 is SASEGT. The CDR3 protein is CASSASLLGGTNYGYTF. CDR3 DNA: TGTGCCAGCAGTGCGTCCCTCTTGGGGGGAACTAACTATGGCTACACCTTC.

J is TRBJ2-2 and V is TRBV28; D uncertain. In germline, CDR1 is MDHEN, CDR2 SYDVKM. Trimming took off 5 bases at V and 0 bases at J, with 10 bases between the two ends. The CDR3 runs 15 residues. CDR3 region: CASSELYPNTGELFF. In DNA form, the CDR3 reads TGTGCCAGCAGTGAACTTTACCCGAACACCGGGGAGCTGTTTTTT.

V gene TRBV4-1 combines with J gene TRBJ2-2, with 7 bases fitting TRBD2. Trimming cost V 0 bases and J 4 bases; bases outside gene matches: 11. Germline assignment: CDR1 MGHRA and CDR2 YSYEKL. This CDR3 is built from 18 residues. CDR3 amino acids: CASSQEPPLAAGTGELFF. The CDR3 nucleotides read TGCGCCAGCAGCCAAGAGCCCCCGCTAGCGGCCGGCACCGGGGAGCTGTTTTTT.